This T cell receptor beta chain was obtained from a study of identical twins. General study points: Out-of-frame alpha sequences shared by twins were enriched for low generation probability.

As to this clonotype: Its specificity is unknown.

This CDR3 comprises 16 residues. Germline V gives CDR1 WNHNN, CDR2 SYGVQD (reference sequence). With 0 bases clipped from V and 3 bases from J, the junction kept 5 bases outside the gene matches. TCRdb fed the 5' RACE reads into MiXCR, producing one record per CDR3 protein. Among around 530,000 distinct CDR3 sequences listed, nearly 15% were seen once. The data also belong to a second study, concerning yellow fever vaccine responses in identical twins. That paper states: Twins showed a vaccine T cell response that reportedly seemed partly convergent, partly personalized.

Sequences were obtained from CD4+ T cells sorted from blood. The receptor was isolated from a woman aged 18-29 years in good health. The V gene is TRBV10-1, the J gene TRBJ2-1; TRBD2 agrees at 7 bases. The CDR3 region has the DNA TGCGCCAGCAGTGAGTCGATGGCTAGCGGCTACAATGAGCAGTTCTTC. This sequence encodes CASSESMASGYNEQFF.